The 25 T cell receptor beta chains listed next were all sequenced from one sample in a study of naive and memory T cell subsets. Both TRBC1 and TRBC2 were covered by a beta constant-region primer of two equimolar oligonucleotides. Each CDR3 protein gets one entry after TCRdb re-called the UMI-ligation and nested PCR reads with MiXCR. Of around 40,000 distinct CDR3 sequences listed, less than 15% are singletons. Sequenced sample: effector memory CD4+ T cells from blood. Subset denoted: effector memory, CD45RA- CD27-. The receptors stem from a human donor in good health.

The chain employs TRBV6-4 and TRBJ1-6; D gene ambiguous. This CDR3 has 14 amino acids. CDR1 is MRHNA and CDR2 is SNTAGT in the germline V gene. Trimming removed 2 bases at V and 10 bases at J, with 12 bases between. The CDR3 DNA reads as TGTGCCAGCAGTGACGGGTCGAACGCCTCACCCCTCCACTTT. Protein sequence: CASSDGSNASPLHF.

The J gene is TRBJ1-3, the V gene TRBV30, with D possibly matching TRBD1 (6 bases). CDR3 size: 15 residues. Trimming removed 0 bases from V and 2 bases from J, with 11 bases in between. Germline V gene lookup returns CDR1 GTSNPN and CDR2 SVGIG (reference sequence). The CDR3 DNA reads TGTGCCTGGAGTGTAACAGGGACGGCTGGAAACACCATATATTTT. It translates to CAWSVTGTAGNTIYF.

This clonotype came up a few times. This rearrangement joins TRBV7-2 to TRBJ1-2, with D tentatively TRBD1 (6 bases). The CDR3 contains 14 residues. V was clipped by 0 bases and J by 4 bases, with 9 bases between them. CDR1 is SGHTA, CDR2 FQGNSA, per germline. This CDR3 reads CASSLADRSYGYTF. The CDR3 coding sequence is TGTGCCAGCAGCTTAGCCGACAGGTCCTATGGCTACACCTTC.

The chain is built from TRBV7-2 and TRBJ2-1; 9 bases are a match to TRBD2. This CDR3 region has 19 residues. Germline V CDR1 and CDR2: SGHTA, FQGNSA. The J segment lost 0 bases and the V segment lost 2 bases, leaving 11 bases of the junction unmatched. For the CDR3, the DNA is TGTGCCAGCAGCTTACGCTTTTCCCTTAGCGGGAGCTCCTACAATGAGCAGTTCTTC. The encoded protein is CASSLRFSLSGSSYNEQFF.

This clonotype is termed medium-sized (0.01 to 0.1%). This chain links TRBV11-2 with TRBJ2-1; 8 bases are a match to TRBD2. Germline trimming cut 4 bases from V and 5 bases from J; bases unmatched to any gene: 7. Germline V CDR1 and CDR2: SGHAT, FQNNGV. This CDR3 region has 15 residues. The DNA for the CDR3 is TGTGCCAGCAGCTACTCGGGACTAGTTAACAATGAGCAGTTCTTC. This translates into CASSYSGLVNNEQFF.

This clonotype was seen ten or more times. J is TRBJ1-6 and V is TRBV5-5, with 7 positions matching TRBD1. This CDR3 is 15 amino acids long. J gave up 8 bases and V 4 bases, and 9 bases lay outside the gene matches. The germline CDR1 and CDR2 sequences are SGHKS and YYEKEE (reference sequence). The CDR3 sequence is CASSRDRLWDSPLHF. CDR3 bases: TGTGCCAGCAGCCGGGACAGACTTTGGGATTCACCCCTCCACTTT. Drawing the rest from reference TRBV5-5 and TRBJ1-6, the complete variable domain is DAGVTQSPTHLIKTRGQQVTLRCSPISGHKSVSWYQQVLGQGPQFIFQYYEKEERGRGNFPDRFSARQFPNYSSELNVNALLLGDSALYLCASSRDRLWDSPLHFGNGTRLTVT.

The rearrangement links TRBV25-1 to TRBJ1-1, with TRBD1 as a possible D gene (5 bases). Deletions cut 7 bases from V and 4 bases from J, with 13 bases between. Looked up from germline, CDR1 is MGHDK and CDR2 is SYGVNS. This CDR3 spans 13 amino acids. The CDR3 DNA follows: TGTGCCAGCACGGGGGATAGACGCACTGAAGCTTTCTTT. Amino acids: CASTGDRRTEAFF.

The CDR3: CASRKTSGAGELFF. The CDR3 DNA is TGTGCCAGCAGAAAGACTAGCGGGGCCGGGGAGCTGTTTTTT. J is TRBJ2-2 and V is TRBV11-3; 11 bases agree with TRBD2. Germline trimming cut 6 bases from V and 6 bases from J; bases unmatched to any gene: 3. The CDR3 runs to 14 residues. The germline CDR1 and CDR2 sequences are SGHNT and YENEEA. The full variable domain, in which reference TRBV11-3 and TRBJ2-2 provide the parts outside the CDR3, is EAGVVQSPRYKIIEKKQPVAFWCNPISGHNTLYWYLQNLGQGPELLIRYENEEAVDDSQLPKDRFSAERLKGVDSTLKIQPAELGDSAVYLCASRKTSGAGELFFGEGSRLTVL.

This chain joins TRBV27 and TRBJ1-2; 9 bases line up with TRBD1. In germline, CDR1 is MNHEY, CDR2 SMNVEV (reference sequence). The CDR3 length is 15 residues. J was trimmed by 6 bases and V by 7 bases; bases with no gene match: 12. The CDR3 sequence is CASTSRGTGRNGYTF. The CDR3 bases are TGTGCCAGCACCTCCCGGGGGACAGGGAGAAATGGCTACACCTTC.

The table lists this clonotype with many counts. CDR3 DNA sequence: TGTGCCAGCAGCGGACAGGGATACGAGCAGTACTTC. Protein sequence: CASSGQGYEQYF. The J gene is TRBJ2-7, the V gene TRBV6-6, with 8 bases lining up with TRBD1. There are 12 residues in the CDR3. After removal of 6 bases from V and 4 bases from J, the junction contained 2 bases not matched to a gene. The germline CDR1 and CDR2 sequences are MNHNY and SVGAGI (reference sequence).

This clonotype was detected many times. CDR3 nucleotide sequence: TGTGCCCGAGGGACGAGCTCCTATAATTCACCCCTCCACTTT. Translation: CARGTSSYNSPLHF. V usage is TRBV30 and J usage is TRBJ1-6; D may be TRBD1 (5 bases). CDR3 length: 14 residues. The ends were cut back, 8 bases at V and 0 bases at J, with 11 bases in the middle. Germline-derived CDR1 and CDR2 are GTSNPN and SVGIG (reference sequence).

The V call is TRBV4-2, the J call TRBJ2-7; D might be TRBD1 (6 bases). The CDR3 extends over 17 amino acids. Germline CDR1 reads LGHNA; CDR2 reads YNFKEQ. V gave up 0 bases and J gave up 1 base, with 16 bases separating them. The CDR3: CASSQDWGRGLSYEQYF. The DNA for the CDR3 is TGTGCCAGCAGCCAAGATTGGGGCAGGGGCCTTTCCTACGAGCAGTACTTC.

This clonotype was counted ten times or more. Written as DNA, the CDR3 is TGCGCCAGCAGCACGGACGCTGGAAACACCATATATTTT. Encoded protein: CASSTDAGNTIYF. The chain recombines TRBV5-1 with TRBJ1-3; D call uncertain. Between the trimmed V and J ends, which lost 4 bases and 2 bases, there was a span of 7 bases. The CDR3 loop spans 13 amino acids. Germline loops: CDR1 SGHRS, CDR2 YFSETQ.

The table lists this clonotype with many counts. V usage is TRBV20-1 and J usage is TRBJ1-1; no firm D call. This CDR3 is built from 12 residues. The ends were cut back, 5 bases at V and 1 base at J, with 8 bases in the middle. The germline V gene encodes CDR1 DFQATT and CDR2 SNEGSKA (reference sequence). CDR3 region: CSAAGSNTEAFF. The CDR3 nucleotides read TGCAGTGCTGCGGGGTCGAACACTGAAGCTTTCTTT.

This clonotype showed up just a few times. V is TRBV11-2 and J is TRBJ2-3, with TRBD1 matching 7 bases. Germline V gene sequence: CDR1 SGHAT, CDR2 FQNNGV. The V gene end was trimmed by 5 bases and the J gene end by 1 base; junction bases not matched to a gene: 9. This CDR3 contains 16 residues. CDR3: CASSRIRGIGTDTQYF. Here the CDR3 DNA reads TGTGCCAGCAGCCGGATCAGGGGGATTGGCACAGATACGCAGTATTTT.

The chain has TRBV7-9 and TRBJ1-6; D gene ambiguous. Trimming cost V 3 bases and J 8 bases, with 8 bases left between them. The CDR3 is 13 residues long. The germline V gene encodes CDR1 SEHNR and CDR2 FQNEAQ (reference sequence). The CDR3 loop is CASSFTRDSPLHF. CDR3 DNA sequence: TGTGCCAGCAGCTTTACAAGGGATTCACCCCTCCACTTT.

This clonotype was seen repeatedly, ten times or more. The genes are TRBV4-1 and TRBJ2-1; the D is unclear. The CDR3 runs 16 residues. Germline V gene sequence: CDR1 MGHRA, CDR2 YSYEKL. V lost 0 bases and J lost 2, with 11 bases in between. CDR3 in DNA: TGCGCCAGCAGCCAAGAAAAGCCAGAGACCTACAATGAGCAGTTCTTC. Its translation is CASSQEKPETYNEQFF.

This clonotype was observed at least ten times. V usage is TRBV30 and J usage is TRBJ1-5, with D tentatively TRBD1 (5 bases). Looked up from germline, CDR1 is GTSNPN and CDR2 is SVGIG (reference sequence). Trimming took 5 bases from V and 6 from J, leaving 14 bases between them. The CDR3 spans 13 residues. DNA of the CDR3: TGTGCCTGGCAAGGGACGGCTCGTCAGCCCCAGCATTTT. Its translation: CAWQGTARQPQHF.

The rearrangement links TRBV5-1 to TRBJ2-7, with a weak D call TRBD1 (5 bases). V lost 4 bases, J lost 3 bases, and 17 bases lay in between. Germline V CDR1 and CDR2: SGHRS, YFSETQ. This CDR3 contains 15 residues. The DNA of the CDR3 is TGCGCCAGCAGCCCAAGAGGACATACGGTCTACGAGCAGTACTTC. This translates into CASSPRGHTVYEQYF.

This chain joins TRBV7-9 and TRBJ2-7, with TRBD1 matching 9 bases. This CDR3 comprises 16 residues. V lost 3 bases, J lost 1 base, and 7 bases stayed unmatched. The germline V gene has CDR1 SEHNR and CDR2 FQNEAQ (reference sequence). CDR3 in amino acids: CASSFLPGQGSYEQYF. CDR3 nucleotide sequence: TGTGCCAGCAGCTTTTTACCGGGACAGGGATCCTACGAGCAGTACTTC.

This clonotype is medium-sized. The chain combines TRBV12-3 or TRBV12-4 with TRBJ2-3; TRBD2 matches at 9 bases. The CDR3 is 15 residues long. J gave up 2 bases and V 5 bases, and 5 bases lay outside the gene matches. CDR3 residues: CASSRTSATTDTQYF. For the CDR3, the DNA is TGTGCCAGCAGTCGGACTAGCGCGACCACAGATACGCAGTATTTT.

This clonotype was seen only a few times. The V gene is TRBV12-3 or TRBV12-4, the J gene TRBJ2-7; TRBD1 aligns across 7 bases. The CDR3 spans 14 residues. V lost 3 bases, J lost 6 bases, and 8 bases stayed unmatched. In DNA, the CDR3 is TGTGCCAGCAGTTTTAGGACAGGTGGCAGCGAGCAGTACTTC. Translating it yields CASSFRTGGSEQYF.

This clonotype was picked up a small number of times. CDR3 loop: CASSVWRAGGGYEQYF. CDR3 DNA sequence: TGCGCCAGCAGCGTCTGGCGGGCGGGAGGGGGCTACGAGCAGTACTTC. The chain employs TRBV5-1 and TRBJ2-7, with TRBD2 matching 9 bases. Germline values: CDR1 SGHRS, CDR2 YFSETQ. The CDR3 contains 16 residues. The ends lost 4 bases at V and 3 bases at J; junction bases unmatched: 11.

This clonotype was detected ten times or more. This sequence joins TRBV10-1 and TRBJ2-7; no firm D call. V dropped 10 bases and J dropped 7 bases, with 20 bases sitting between them. The CDR3 is 13 amino acids. Germline V lookup: CDR1 WNHNN, CDR2 SYGVQD (reference sequence). The DNA for the CDR3 is TGCGCCACCGCACCGTTCGGCATCTTGGAGCAGTACTTC. Translation: CATAPFGILEQYF.

This clonotype was counted at least ten times. The chain joins TRBV18 to TRBJ2-3; D is uncertain. The V and J ends lost 2 bases and 2 bases respectively, with 11 bases between them. The CDR3 length is 15 residues. Germline-derived CDR1 and CDR2 are KGHSH and LQKENI. Here the CDR3 reads CASSPVARLTDTQYF. The CDR3 DNA follows: TGTGCCAGCTCACCAGTGGCCCGCCTCACAGATACGCAGTATTTT. The whole variable domain, remainder taken from reference TRBV18 and TRBJ2-3, is NAGVMQNPRHLVRRRGQEARLRCSPMKGHSHVYWYRQLPEEGLKFMVYLQKENIIDESGMPKERFSAEFPKEGPSILRIQQVVRGDSAAYFCASSPVARLTDTQYFGPGTRLTVL.